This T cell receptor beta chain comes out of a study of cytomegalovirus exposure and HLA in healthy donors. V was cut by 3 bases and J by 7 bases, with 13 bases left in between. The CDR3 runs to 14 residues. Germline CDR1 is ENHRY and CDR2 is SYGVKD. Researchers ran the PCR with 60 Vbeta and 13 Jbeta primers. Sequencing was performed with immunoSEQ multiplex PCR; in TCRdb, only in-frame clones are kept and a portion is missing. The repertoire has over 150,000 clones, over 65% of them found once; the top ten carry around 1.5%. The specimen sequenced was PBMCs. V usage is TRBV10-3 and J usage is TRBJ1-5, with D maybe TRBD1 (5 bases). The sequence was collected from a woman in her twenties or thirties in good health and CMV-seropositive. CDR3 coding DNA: TGTGCCATCAGTGAATTGCAGGGTGGGCAGCCCCAGCATTTT. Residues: CAISELQGGQPQHF.